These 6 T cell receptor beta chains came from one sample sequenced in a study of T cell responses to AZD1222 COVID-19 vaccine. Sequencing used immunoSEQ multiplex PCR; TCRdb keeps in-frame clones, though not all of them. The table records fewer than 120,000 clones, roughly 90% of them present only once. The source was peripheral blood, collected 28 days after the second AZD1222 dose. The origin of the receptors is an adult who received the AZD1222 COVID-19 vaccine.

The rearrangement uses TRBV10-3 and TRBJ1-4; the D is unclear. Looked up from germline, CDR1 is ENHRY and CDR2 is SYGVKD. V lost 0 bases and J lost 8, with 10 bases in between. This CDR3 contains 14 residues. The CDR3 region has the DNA TGTGCCATCAGTGAGTCATCTCTGGGCGAAAAACTGTTTTTT. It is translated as CAISESSLGEKLFF.

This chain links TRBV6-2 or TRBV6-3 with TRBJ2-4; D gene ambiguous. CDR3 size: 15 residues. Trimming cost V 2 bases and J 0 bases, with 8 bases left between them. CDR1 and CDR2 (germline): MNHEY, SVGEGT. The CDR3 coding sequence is TGTGCCAGCAGTTACGGAGAGTTAGCCAAAAACATTCAGTACTTC. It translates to CASSYGELAKNIQYF.

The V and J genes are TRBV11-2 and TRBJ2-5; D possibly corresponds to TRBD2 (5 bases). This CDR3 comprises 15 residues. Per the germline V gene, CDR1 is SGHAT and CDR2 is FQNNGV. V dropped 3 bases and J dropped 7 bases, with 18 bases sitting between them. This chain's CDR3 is CASSLATAVIGTQYF. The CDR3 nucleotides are TGTGCCAGCAGCTTGGCAACAGCGGTCATAGGGACCCAGTACTTC.

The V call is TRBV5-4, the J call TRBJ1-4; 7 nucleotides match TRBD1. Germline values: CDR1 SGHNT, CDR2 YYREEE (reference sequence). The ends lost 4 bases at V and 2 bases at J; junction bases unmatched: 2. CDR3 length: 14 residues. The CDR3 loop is CASSQTGTNEKLFF. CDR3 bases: TGTGCCAGCAGCCAGACAGGGACTAATGAAAAACTGTTTTTT.

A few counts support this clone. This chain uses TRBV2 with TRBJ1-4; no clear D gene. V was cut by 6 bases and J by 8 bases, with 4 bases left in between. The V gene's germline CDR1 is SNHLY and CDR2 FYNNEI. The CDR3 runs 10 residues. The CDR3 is CASRYEKLFF. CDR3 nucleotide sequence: TGTGCCAGCAGATACGAAAAACTGTTTTTT.

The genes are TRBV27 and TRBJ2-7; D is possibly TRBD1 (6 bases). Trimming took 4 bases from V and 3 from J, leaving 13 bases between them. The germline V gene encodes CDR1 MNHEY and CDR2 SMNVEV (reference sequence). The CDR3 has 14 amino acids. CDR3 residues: CASSSYRDGYEQYF. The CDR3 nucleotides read TGTGCCAGCAGTTCATACAGGGACGGCTACGAGCAGTACTTC.